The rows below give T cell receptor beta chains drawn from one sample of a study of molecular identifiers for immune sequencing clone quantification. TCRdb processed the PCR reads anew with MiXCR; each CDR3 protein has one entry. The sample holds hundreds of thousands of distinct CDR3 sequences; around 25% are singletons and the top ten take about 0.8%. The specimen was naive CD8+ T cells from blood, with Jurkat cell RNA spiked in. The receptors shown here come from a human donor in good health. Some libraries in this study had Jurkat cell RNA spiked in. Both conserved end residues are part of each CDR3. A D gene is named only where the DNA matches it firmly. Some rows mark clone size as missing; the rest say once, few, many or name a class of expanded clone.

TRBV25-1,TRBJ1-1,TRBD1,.,CASSELAGGTEAFF,TGTGCCAGCAGTGAATTAGCAGGGGGAACTGAAGCTTTCTTT
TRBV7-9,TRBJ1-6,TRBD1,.,CASSSNSGTGYNSPLHF,TGTGCCAGCAGCTCTAACAGCGGGACAGGTTATAATTCACCCCTCCACTTT
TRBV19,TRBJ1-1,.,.,CASSTRRTRGGMNTEAFF,TGTGCCAGTAGTACCCGACGGACAAGAGGGGGGATGAACACTGAAGCTTTCTTT
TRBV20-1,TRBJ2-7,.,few,CSATGQNSGEQYF,TGCAGTGCTACCGGACAGAACTCGGGGGAGCAGTACTTC
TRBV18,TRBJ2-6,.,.,CASSPPGGTGANVLTF,TGTGCCAGCTCACCACCGGGGGGAACCGGGGCCAACGTCCTGACTTTC
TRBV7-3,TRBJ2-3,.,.,CASSSDPFTDTQYF,TGTGCCAGCAGCTCGGACCCTTTCACAGATACGCAGTATTTT
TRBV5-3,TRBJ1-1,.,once,CASSLDPLQTVGAFF,TGTGCCAGCAGCTTAGATCCCTTACAGACAGTTGGAGCTTTCTTT
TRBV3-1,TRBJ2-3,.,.,CASSQGPLRDTQYF,TGTGCCAGCAGCCAAGGACCTTTAAGAGATACGCAGTATTTT
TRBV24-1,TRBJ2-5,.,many,CATSEPTRETQYF,TGTGCCACCAGTGAGCCGACGAGAGAGACCCAGTACTTC
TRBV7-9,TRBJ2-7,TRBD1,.,CASSSRGQGATYEQYF,TGTGCCAGCAGCTCGCGAGGCCAGGGGGCAACCTACGAGCAGTACTTC
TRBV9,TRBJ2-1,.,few,CASSVPSYGREQFF,TGTGCCAGCAGCGTGCCCTCCTATGGGCGTGAGCAGTTCTTC
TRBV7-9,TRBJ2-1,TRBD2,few,CASSQTSGIEQFF,TGTGCCAGCAGCCAGACTAGCGGGATCGAGCAGTTCTTC
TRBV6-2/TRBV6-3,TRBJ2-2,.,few,CASSYSIATPDANTGELFF,TGTGCCAGCAGTTACTCGATCGCGACACCAGACGCGAACACCGGGGAGCTGTTTTTT
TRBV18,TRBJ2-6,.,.,CSSSSTVQLSGANVLTF,TGTTCCAGCTCATCCACCGTCCAACTTTCTGGGGCCAACGTCCTGACTTTC
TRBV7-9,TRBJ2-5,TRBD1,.,CASSASSGSGTGGETQYF,TGTGCCAGCAGCGCCTCCAGCGGGTCCGGGACAGGGGGCGAAACCCAGTACTTC
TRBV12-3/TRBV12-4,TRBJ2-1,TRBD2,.,CAASQGGYNEQFF,TGTGCCGCTAGCCAGGGAGGGTACAATGAGCAGTTCTTC